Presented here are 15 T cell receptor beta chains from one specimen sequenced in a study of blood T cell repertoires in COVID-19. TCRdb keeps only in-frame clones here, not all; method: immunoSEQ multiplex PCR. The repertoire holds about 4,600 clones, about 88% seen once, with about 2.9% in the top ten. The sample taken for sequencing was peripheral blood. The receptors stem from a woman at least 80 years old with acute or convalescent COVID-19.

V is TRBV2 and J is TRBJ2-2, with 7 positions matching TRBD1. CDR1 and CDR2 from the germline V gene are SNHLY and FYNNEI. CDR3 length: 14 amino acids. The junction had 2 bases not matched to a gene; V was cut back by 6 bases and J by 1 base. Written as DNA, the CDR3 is TGTGCCAGCAGGCACAGGGGGAACACCGGGGAGCTGTTTTTT. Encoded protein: CASRHRGNTGELFF.

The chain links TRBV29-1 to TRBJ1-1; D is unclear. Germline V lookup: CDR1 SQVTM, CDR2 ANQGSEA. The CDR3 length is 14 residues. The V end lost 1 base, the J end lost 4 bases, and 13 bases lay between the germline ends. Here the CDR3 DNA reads TGCAGCGTTGAAGGGGGAAAAGGGAGCACTGAAGCTTTCTTT. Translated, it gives CSVEGGKGSTEAFF.

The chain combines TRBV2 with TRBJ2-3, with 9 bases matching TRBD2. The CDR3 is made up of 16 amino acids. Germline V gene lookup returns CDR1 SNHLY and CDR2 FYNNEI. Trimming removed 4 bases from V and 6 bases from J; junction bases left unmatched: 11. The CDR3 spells CASSADPAGGADTQYF. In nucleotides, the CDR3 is TGTGCCAGCAGTGCCGACCCAGCGGGGGGTGCGGATACGCAGTATTTT.

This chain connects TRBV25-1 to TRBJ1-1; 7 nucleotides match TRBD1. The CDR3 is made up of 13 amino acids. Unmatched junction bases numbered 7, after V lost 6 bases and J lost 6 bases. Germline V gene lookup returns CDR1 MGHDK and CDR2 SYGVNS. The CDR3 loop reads CASREQGLAEAFF. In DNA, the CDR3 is TGTGCCAGCAGAGAACAGGGGCTCGCTGAAGCTTTCTTT.

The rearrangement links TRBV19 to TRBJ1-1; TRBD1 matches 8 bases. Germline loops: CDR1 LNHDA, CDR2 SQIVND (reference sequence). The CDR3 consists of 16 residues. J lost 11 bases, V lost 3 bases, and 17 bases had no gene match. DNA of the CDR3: TGTGCCAGTAGTATCGCCCTTGGACAGGGAAGAGATGAGGCTTTCTTT. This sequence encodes CASSIALGQGRDEAFF.

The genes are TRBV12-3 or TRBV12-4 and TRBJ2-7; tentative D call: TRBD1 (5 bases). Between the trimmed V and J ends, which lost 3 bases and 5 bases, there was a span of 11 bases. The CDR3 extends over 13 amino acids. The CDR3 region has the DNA TGTGCCAGCAGTTTCCAAGGGGTCCACGAGCAGTACTTC. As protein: CASSFQGVHEQYF.

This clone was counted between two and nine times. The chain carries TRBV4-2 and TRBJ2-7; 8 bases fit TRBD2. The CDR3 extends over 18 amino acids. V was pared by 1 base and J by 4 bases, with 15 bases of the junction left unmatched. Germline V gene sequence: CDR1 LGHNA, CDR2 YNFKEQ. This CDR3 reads CASSQVGSSGSIKYEQYF. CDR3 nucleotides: TGTGCCAGCAGCCAAGTCGGCTCTAGCGGGTCGATTAAATACGAGCAGTACTTC.

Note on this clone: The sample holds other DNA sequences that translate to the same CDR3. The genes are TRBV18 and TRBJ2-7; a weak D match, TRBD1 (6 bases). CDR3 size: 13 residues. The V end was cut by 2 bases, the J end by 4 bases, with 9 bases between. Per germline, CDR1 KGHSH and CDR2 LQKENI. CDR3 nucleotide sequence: TGTGCCAGCTCACCATCGGACAGTTACGAGCAGTACTTC. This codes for CASSPSDSYEQYF.

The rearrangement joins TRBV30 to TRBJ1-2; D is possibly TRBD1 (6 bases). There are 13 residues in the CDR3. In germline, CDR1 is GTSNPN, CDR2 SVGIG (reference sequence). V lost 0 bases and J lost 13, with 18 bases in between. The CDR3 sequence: CAWSVLRGAPATF. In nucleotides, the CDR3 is TGTGCCTGGAGTGTACTCAGGGGTGCGCCCGCCACCTTC.

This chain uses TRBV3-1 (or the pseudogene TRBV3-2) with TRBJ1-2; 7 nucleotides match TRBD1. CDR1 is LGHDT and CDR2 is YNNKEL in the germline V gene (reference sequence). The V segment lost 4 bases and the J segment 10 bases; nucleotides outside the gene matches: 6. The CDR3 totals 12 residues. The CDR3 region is CASSRDSTDYTF. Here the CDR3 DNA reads TGTGCCAGCAGCCGGGACAGTACGGACTACACCTTC.

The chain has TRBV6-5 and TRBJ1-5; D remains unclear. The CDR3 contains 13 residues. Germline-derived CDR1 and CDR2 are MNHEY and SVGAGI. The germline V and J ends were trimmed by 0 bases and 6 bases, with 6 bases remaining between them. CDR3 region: CASSYSRGQPQHF. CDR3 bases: TGTGCCAGCAGTTACTCCCGGGGTCAGCCCCAGCATTTT.

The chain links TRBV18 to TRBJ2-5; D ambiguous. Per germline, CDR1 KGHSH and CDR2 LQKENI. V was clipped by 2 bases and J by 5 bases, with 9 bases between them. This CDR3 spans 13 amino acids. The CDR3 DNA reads TGTGCCAGCTCACCAGTTGAGGCCGAGACCCAGTACTTC. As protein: CASSPVEAETQYF.

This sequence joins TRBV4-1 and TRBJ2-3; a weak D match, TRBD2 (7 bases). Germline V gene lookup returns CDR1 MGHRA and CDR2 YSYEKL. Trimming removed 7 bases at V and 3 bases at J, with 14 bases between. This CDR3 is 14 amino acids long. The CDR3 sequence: CASMRGQATDTQYF. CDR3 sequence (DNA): TGCGCCAGCATGCGGGGGCAGGCGACAGATACGCAGTATTTT.

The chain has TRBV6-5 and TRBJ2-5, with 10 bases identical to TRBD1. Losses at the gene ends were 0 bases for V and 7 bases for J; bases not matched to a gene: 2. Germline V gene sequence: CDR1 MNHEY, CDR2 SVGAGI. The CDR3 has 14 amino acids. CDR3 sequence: CASSYSTGGATQYF. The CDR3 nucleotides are TGTGCCAGCAGTTACTCGACAGGGGGCGCGACCCAGTACTTC.

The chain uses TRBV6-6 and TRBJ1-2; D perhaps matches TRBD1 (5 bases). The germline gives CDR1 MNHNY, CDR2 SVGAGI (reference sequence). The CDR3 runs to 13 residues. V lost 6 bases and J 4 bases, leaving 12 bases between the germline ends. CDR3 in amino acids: CASRDQGFYGYTF. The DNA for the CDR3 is TGTGCCAGCAGAGATCAGGGATTCTATGGCTACACCTTC.